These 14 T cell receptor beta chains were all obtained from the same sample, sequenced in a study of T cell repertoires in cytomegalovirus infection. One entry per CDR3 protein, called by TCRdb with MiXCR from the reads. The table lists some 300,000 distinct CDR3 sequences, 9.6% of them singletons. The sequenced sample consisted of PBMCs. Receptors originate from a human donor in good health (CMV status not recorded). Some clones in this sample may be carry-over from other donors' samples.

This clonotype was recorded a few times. CDR3 amino acids: CASSQGRRDCNTGELFF. The CDR3 bases are TGCGCCAGCAGTCAAGGGAGAAGGGACTGCAACACCGGGGAGCTGTTTTTT. The V and J genes are TRBV23-1 and TRBJ2-2, with D possibly TRBD2 on 6 matching bases. Being an ORF, TRBV23-1 has a function that is uncertain. The CDR3 contains 17 residues. The V gene lost 2 bases and the J gene lost 2 bases, with 15 bases spanning the gap.

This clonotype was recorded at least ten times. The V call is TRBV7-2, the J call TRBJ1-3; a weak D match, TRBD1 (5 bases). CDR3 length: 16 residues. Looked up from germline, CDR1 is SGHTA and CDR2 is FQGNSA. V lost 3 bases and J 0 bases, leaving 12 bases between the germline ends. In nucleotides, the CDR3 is TGTGCCAGCAGCTTCGGGGGTAGAACCTCTGGAAACACCATATATTTT. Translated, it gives CASSFGGRTSGNTIYF.

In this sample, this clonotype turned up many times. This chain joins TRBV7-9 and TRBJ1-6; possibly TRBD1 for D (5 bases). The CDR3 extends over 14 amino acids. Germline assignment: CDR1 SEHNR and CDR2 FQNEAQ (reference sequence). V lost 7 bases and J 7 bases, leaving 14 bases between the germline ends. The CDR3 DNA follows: TGTGCCAGCACTTCGGGGCCGCGGAATTCACCCCTCCACTTT. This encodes CASTSGPRNSPLHF.

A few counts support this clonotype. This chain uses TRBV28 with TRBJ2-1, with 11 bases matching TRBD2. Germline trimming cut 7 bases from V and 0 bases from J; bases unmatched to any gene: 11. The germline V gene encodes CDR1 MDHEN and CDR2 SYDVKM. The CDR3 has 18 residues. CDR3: CASTRRLAGGLSYNEQFF. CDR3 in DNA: TGTGCCAGCACCCGAAGGCTAGCGGGGGGTCTCTCCTACAATGAGCAGTTCTTC.

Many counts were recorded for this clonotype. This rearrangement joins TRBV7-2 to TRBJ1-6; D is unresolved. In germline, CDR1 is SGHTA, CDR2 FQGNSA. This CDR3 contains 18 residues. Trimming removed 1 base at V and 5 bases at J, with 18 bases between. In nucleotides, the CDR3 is TGTGCCAGCAGCTTAGTGGCGCATACCGGCCAAAATAATTCACCCCTCCACTTT. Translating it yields CASSLVAHTGQNNSPLHF.

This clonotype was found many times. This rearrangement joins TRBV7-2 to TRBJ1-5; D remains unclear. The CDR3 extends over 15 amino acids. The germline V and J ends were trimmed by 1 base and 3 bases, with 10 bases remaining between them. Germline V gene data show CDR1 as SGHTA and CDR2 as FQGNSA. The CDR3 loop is CASSLVSGDNQPQHF. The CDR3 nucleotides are TGTGCCAGCAGCTTAGTAAGCGGAGACAATCAGCCCCAGCATTTT.

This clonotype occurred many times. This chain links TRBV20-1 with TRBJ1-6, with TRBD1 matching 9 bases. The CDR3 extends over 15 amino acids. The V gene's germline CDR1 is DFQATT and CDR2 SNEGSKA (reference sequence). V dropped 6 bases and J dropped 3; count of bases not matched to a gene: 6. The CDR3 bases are TGCAGTGCGCCGACAGGGGGGATCTATAATTCACCCCTCCACTTT. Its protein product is CSAPTGGIYNSPLHF.

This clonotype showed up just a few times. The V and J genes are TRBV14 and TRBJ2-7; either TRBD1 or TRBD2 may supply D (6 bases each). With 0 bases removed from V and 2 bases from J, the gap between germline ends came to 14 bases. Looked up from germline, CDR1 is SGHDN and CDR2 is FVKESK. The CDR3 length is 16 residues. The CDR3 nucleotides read TGTGCCAGCAGCCAAGAAGTCGGGGGCCCAACCTACGAGCAGTACTTC. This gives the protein CASSQEVGGPTYEQYF.

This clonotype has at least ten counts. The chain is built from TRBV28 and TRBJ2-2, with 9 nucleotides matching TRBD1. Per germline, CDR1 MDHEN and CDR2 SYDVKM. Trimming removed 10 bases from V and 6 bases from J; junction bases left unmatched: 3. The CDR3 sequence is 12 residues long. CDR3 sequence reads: CATTGGPGELFF. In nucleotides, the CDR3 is TGTGCCACAACAGGGGGCCCCGGGGAGCTGTTTTTT.

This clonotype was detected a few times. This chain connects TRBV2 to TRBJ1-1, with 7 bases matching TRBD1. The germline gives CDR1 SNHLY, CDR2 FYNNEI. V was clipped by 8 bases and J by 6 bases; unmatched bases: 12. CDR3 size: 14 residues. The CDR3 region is CASPEGRGDPEAFF. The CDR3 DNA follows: TGTGCCAGCCCCGAGGGCAGGGGGGACCCTGAAGCTTTCTTT.

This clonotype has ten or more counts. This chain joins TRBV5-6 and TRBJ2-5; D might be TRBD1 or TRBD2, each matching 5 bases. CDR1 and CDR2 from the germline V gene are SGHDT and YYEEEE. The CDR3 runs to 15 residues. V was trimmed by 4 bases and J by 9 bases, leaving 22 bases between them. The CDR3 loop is CASSPLDRDPRAQYF. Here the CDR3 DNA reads TGTGCCAGCAGCCCGCTTGATCGGGACCCTCGGGCCCAGTACTTC.

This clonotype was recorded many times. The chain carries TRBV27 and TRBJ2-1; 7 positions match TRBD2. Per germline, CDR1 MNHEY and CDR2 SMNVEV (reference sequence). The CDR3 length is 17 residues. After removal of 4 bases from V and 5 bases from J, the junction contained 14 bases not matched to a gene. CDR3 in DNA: TGTGCCAGCAGTTGGGACGGGGTTCTAGCGGAGAACAATGAGCAGTTCTTC. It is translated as CASSWDGVLAENNEQFF.

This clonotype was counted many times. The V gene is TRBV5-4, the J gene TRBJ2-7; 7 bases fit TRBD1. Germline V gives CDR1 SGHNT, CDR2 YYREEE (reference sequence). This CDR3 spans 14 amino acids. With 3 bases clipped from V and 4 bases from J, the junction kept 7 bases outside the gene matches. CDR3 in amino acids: CASSWGNRGYEQYF. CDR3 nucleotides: TGTGCCAGCAGCTGGGGGAACAGGGGTTACGAGCAGTACTTC.

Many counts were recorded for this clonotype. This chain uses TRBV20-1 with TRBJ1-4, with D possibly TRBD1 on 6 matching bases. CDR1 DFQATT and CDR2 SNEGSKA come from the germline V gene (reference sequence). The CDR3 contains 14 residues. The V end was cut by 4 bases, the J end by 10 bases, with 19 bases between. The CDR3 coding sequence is TGCAGTGCTAAAGACAGCCGAGCCAGGGGAAAACTGTTTTTT. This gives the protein CSAKDSRARGKLFF.